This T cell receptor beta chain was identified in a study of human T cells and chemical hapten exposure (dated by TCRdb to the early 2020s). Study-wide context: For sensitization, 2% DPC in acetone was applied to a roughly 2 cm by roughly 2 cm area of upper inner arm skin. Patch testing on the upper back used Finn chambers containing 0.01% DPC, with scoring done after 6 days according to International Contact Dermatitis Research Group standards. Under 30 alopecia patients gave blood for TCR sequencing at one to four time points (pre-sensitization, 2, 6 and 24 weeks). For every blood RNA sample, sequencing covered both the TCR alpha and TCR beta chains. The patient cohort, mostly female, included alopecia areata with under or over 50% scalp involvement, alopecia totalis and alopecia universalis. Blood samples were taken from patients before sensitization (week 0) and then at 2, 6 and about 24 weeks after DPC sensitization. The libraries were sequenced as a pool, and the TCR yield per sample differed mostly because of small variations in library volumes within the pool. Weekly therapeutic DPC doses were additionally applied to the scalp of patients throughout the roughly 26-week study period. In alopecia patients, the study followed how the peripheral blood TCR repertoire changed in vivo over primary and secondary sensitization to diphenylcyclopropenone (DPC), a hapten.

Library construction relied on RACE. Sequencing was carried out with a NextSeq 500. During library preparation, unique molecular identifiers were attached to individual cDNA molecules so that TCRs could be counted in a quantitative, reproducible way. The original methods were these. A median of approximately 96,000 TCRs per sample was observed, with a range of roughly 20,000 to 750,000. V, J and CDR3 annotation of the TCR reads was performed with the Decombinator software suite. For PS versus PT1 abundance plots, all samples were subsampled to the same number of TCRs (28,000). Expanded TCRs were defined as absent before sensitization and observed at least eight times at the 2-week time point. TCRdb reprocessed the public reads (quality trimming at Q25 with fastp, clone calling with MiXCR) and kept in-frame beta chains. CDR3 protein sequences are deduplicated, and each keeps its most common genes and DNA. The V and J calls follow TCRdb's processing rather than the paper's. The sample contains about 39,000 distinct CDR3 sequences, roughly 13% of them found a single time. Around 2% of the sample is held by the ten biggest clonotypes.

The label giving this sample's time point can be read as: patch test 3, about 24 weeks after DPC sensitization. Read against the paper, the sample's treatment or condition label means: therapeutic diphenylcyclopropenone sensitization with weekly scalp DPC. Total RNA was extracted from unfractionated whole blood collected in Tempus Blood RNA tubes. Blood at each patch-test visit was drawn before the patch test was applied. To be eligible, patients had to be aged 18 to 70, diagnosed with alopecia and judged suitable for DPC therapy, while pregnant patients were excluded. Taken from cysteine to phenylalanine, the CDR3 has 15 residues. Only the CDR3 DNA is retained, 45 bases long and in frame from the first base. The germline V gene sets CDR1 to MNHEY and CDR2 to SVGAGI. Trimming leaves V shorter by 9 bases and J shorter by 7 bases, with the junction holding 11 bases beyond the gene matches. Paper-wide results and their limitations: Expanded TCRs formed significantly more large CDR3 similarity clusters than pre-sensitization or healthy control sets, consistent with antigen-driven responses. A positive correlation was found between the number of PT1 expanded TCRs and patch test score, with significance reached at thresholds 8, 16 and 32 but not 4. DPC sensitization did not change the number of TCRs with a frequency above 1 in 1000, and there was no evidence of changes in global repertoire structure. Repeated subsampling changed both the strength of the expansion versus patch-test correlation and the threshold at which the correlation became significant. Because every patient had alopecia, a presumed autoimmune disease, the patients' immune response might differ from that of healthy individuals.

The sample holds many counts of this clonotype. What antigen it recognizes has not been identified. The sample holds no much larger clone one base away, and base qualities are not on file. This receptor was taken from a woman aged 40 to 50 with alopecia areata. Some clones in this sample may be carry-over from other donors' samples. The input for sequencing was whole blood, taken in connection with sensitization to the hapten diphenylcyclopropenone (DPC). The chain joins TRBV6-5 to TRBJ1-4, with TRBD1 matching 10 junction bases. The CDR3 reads CASTGTGAAGEKLFF. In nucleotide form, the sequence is TGTGCCAGTACCGGGACAGGGGCCGCAGGTGAAAAACTGTTTTTT.